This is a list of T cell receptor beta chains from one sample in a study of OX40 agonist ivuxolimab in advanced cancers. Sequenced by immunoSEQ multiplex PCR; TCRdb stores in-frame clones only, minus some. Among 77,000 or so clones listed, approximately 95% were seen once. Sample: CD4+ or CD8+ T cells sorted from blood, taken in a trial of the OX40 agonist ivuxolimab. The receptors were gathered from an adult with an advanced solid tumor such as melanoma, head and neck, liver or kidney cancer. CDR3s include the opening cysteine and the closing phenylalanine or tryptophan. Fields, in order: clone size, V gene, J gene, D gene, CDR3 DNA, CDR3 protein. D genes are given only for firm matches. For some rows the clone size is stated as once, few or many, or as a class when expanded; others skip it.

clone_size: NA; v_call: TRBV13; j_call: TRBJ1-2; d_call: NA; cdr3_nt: TGTGCCAGCAGCTCGGACAGCCCCTATGGCTACACCTTC; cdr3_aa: CASSSDSPYGYTF
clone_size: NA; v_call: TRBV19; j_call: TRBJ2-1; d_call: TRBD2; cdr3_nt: TGTGCCAGTAGTATTTTTTCCGGGGGGAGCTCCTGCAATGAGCAGTTCTTC; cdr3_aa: CASSIFSGGSSCNEQFF
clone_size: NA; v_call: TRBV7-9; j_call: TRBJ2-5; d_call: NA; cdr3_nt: TGTGCCAGCAGCTTAGACAGGCAAGAGACCCAGTACTTC; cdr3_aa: CASSLDRQETQYF
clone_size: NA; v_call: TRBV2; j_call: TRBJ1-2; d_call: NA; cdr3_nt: TGTGCCAGCAGGGAAGACTATGGCTACACCTTC; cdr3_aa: CASREDYGYTF
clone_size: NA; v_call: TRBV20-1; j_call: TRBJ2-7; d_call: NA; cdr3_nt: TGCAGTGCTAGCCTTAACTACGAGCAGTACTTC; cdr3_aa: CSASLNYEQYF
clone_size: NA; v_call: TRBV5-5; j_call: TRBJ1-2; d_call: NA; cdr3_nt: TGTGCCAGCAGCCCACTATTTGCCTTAGACTATGGCTACACCTTC; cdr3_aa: CASSPLFALDYGYTF
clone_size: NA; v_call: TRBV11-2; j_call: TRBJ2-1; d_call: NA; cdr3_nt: TGTGCCAGCAGCTTAGTTCCCGGGACGTTTTACAATGAGCAGTTCTTC; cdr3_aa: CASSLVPGTFYNEQFF
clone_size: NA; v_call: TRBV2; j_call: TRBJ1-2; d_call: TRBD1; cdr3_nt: TGTGCCAGCAGTCTGGGACAGGGACTCGGTGGCTACACCTTC; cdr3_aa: CASSLGQGLGGYTF
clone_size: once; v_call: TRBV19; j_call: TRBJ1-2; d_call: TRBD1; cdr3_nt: TGTGCCAGTATGACAGGGAATGGCTACACCTTC; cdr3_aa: CASMTGNGYTF
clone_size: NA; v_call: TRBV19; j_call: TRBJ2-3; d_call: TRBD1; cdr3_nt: TGTGCCAGTACCGCCGGGACAGGCAGCACAGATACGCAGTATTTT; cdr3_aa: CASTAGTGSTDTQYF
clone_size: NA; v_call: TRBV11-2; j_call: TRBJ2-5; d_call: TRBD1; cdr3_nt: TGTGCCAGCAGCTCAAATCGACAGGGAATAGAGACCCAGTACTTC; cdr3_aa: CASSSNRQGIETQYF
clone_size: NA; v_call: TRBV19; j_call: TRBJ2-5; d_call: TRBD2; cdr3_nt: TGTGCCAGTAGTATTGACGCGACTAGCGGGGGTAGGGCCCAGTACTTC; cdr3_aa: CASSIDATSGGRAQYF
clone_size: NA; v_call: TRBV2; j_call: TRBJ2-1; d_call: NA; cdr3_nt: TGTGCCAGCAGCACCCTAGCTACCTCCTACAATGAGCAGTTCTTC; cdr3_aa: CASSTLATSYNEQFF
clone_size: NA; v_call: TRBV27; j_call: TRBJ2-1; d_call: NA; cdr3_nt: TGTGCCAGCAGCCCCCCGCGGGCGAGCTCCTACAATGAGCAGTTCTTC; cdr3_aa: CASSPPRASSYNEQFF
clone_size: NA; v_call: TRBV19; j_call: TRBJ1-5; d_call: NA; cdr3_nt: TGTGCCAGTCGACACTTGAGCAATCAGCCCCAGCATTTT; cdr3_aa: CASRHLSNQPQHF
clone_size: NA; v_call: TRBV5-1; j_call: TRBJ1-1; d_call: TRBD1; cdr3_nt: TGCGCCAGCAGCTTATCGGGACAGGGGGTCATGAACACTGAAGCTTTCTTT; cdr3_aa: CASSLSGQGVMNTEAFF
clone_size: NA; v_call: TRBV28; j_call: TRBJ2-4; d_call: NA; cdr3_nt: TGTGCCAGCAGTTTGGGGGCAGTAAACATTCAGTACTTC; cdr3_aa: CASSLGAVNIQYF
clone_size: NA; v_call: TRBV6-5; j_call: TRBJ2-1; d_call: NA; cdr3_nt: TGTGCCAGCAGTTACTCCGGGACTTTAGGCAATGAGCAGTTCTTC; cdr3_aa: CASSYSGTLGNEQFF
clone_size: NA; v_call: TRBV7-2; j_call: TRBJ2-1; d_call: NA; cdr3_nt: TGTGCCAGCAGCTTAGCTGGGGTCCCCTACAATGAGCAGTTCTTC; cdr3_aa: CASSLAGVPYNEQFF
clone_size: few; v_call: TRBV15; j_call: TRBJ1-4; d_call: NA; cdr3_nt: TGTGCCTCGGCCCAACCAAATGAAAAACTGTTTTTT; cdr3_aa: CASAQPNEKLFF
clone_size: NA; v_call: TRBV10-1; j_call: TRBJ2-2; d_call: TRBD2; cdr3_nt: TGCGCCAGCAGTGCGTTTGCGGGAGGAGGGGAGCTGTTTTTT; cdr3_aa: CASSAFAGGGELFF
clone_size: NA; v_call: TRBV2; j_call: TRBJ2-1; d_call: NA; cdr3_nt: TGTGCCAGCAGTTCCTACAATGAGCAGTTCTTC; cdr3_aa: CASSSYNEQFF
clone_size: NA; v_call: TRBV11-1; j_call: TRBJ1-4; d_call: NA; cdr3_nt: TGTGCCAGCAGCTCCTCAGGGGTTAATGAAAAACTGTTTTTT; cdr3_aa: CASSSSGVNEKLFF
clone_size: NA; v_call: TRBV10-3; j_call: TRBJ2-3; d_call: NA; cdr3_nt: TGTGCCATCAGTTCACTAGCCCCTAGCACAGATACGCAGTATTTT; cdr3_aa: CAISSLAPSTDTQYF
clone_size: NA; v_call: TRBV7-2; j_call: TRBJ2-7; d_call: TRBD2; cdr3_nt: TGTGCCAGCAGCCCCGGGACTAGCGGGAGGGGATGGTCCACCTACGAGCAGTACTTC; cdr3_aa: CASSPGTSGRGWSTYEQYF
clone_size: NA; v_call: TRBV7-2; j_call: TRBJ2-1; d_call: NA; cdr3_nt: TGTGCCAGCAGCCCCAAGGGAGGGGGGGTTGGGTCCTACAATGAGCAGTTCTTC; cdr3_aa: CASSPKGGGVGSYNEQFF
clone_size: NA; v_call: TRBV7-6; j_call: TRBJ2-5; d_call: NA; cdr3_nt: TGTGCCAGCAGCTTGGGGGGGGGCAGACAAGAGACCCAGTACTTC; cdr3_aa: CASSLGGGRQETQYF
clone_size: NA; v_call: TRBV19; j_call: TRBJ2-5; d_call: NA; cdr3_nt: TGTGCCAGTAGCCCGAGGTTTAACCAAGAGACCCAGTACTTC; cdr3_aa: CASSPRFNQETQYF
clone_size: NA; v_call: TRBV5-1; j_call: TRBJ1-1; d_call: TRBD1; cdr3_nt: TGCGCCAGCAGCTTAGACAGGGACACTGAAGCTTTCTTT; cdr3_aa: CASSLDRDTEAFF
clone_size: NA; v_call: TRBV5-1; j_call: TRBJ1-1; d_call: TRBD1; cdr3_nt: TGCGCCAGCAGCCCAGGACAGGGCCTGAACACTGAAGCTTTCTTT; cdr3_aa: CASSPGQGLNTEAFF
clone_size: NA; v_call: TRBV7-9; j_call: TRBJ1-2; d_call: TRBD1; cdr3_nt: TGTGCCAGCAGCCTGCAGACAGGGGGCTATGGCTACACCTTC; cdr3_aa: CASSLQTGGYGYTF
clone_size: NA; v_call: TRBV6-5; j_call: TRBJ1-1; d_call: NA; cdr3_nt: TGTGCCAGCAGTTCCGACAGGAGGAAGGACACTGAAGCTTTCTTT; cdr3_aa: CASSSDRRKDTEAFF
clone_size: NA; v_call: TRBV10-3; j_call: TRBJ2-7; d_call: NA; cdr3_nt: TGTGCCATCAGTGACGGTCCGAACTACGAGCAGTACTTC; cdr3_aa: CAISDGPNYEQYF
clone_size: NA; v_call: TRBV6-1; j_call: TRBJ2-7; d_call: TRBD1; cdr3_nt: TGTGCCAGCAGTCCACAGGGGGGATCCTACGAGCAGTACTTC; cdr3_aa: CASSPQGGSYEQYF
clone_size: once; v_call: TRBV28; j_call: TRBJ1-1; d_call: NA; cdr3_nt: TGTGCCAGCAGTTTCATTCAGAGAAACACTGAAGCTTTCTTT; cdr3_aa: CASSFIQRNTEAFF
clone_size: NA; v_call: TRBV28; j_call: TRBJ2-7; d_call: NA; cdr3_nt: TGTGCCAGCAGTTTATCAGGGAAGGGTGTGGACGAGCAGTACTTC; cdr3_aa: CASSLSGKGVDEQYF
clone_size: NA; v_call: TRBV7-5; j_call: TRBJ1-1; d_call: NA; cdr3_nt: TGTGTCAGAAGTGGAAGGCCGACAGGGGGCCCTGAAGCTTTCTTT; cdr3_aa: CVRSGRPTGGPEAFF
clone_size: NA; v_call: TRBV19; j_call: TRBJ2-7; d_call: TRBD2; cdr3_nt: TGTGCCAGTAGTATTCGGCTAGCGGACTACGAGCAGTACTTC; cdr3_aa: CASSIRLADYEQYF
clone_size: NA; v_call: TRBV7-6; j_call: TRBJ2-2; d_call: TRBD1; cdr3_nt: TGTGCCAGCAGCTTCCGGACAGGCGCCATAGCGAACACCGGGGAGCTGTTTTTT; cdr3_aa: CASSFRTGAIANTGELFF
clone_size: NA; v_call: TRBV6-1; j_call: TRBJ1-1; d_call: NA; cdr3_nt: TGTGCCAGCAGTGAAACGGGGAACACTGAAGCTTTCTTT; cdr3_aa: CASSETGNTEAFF
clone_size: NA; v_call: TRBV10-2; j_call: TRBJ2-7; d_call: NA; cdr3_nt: TGCGCCAGCAGCGATCCGCCTGCCTACGAGCAGTACTTC; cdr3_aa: CASSDPPAYEQYF
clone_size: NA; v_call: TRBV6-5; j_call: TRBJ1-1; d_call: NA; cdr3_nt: TGTGCCAGCAGTTTCTCCCGCAGGATCATGAACACTGAAGCTTTCTTT; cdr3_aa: CASSFSRRIMNTEAFF
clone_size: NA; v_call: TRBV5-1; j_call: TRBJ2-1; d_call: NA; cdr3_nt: TGCGCCAGCAGCGTTAGCGGACTACTCTCCAATGAGCAGTTCTTC; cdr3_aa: CASSVSGLLSNEQFF
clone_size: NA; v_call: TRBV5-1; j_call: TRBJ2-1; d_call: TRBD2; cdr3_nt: TGCGCCAGCAGCTTGGCGTCTAGCGGGTACAATGAGCAGTTCTTC; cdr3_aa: CASSLASSGYNEQFF